These 2 T cell receptor beta chains were sequenced from one sample in a study of tumor-infiltrating lymphocytes in primary liver carcinoma. RNA and DNA were co-extracted from about 20-30 mg of unsorted bulk tissue. Starting material of around 490 ng total RNA yielded TCR beta cDNA via a constant-region primer. Three rounds of nested multiplex PCR with slightly modified ARM-PCR produced TCR beta libraries. Primers for the first two PCR rounds were TRBV1-TRBV30 forward primers and a C-beta reverse primer (roughly 10 cycles per round). In TCRdb, the multiplex PCR reads were re-called with MiXCR into one record per CDR3 protein. This sample carries around 120,000 distinct CDR3 sequences, 50% to 65% of them seen once, and the ten largest clones take around 9%. The source material was liver tumor tissue from sampling region 1. Subset meaning: tumor region T1, superior pole. All receptors derive from a woman aged 60-75 years with primary liver carcinoma and hepatitis B virus infection.

Comment on this clonotype: One end of the junction does not line up with germline, which may come from a read error. The chain links TRBV11-2 to TRBJ2-7; D is ambiguous. The CDR3 extends over 14 amino acids. Germline CDR1 SGHAT, CDR2 FQNNGV. CDR3 sequence: CTSSLDIVIPGLYF. The CDR3 DNA is TGTACCAGCAGCTTAGATATCGTCATCCCCGGTCTGTACTTT.

This clonotype was counted only a few times. The V call is TRBV5-4, the J call TRBJ1-2; D gene uncertain. This CDR3 is 13 amino acids long. Trimming cost V 6 bases and J 7 bases, with 16 bases left between them. Germline V gene lookup returns CDR1 SGHNT and CDR2 YYREEE (reference sequence). CDR3 residues: CASTSPPRGGYTF. For the CDR3, the DNA is TGTGCCAGCACTTCCCCCCCTCGTGGTGGCTACACCTTC.